Below are 18 T cell receptor beta chains sequenced from a single sample in a study of blood T cell repertoires in COVID-19. Generated by immunoSEQ multiplex PCR, the TCRdb table keeps only in-frame clones and is missing some. The sample holds 250,000 or so clones, 88% seen once. The sample consisted of PBMCs or T cells enriched from blood (not recorded which). The source is a woman aged 40 to 49 with acute COVID-19.

The chain uses TRBV19 and TRBJ2-1, with TRBD2 matching 11 bases. The germline gives CDR1 LNHDA, CDR2 SQIVND (reference sequence). After removal of 3 bases from V and 0 bases from J, the junction contained 7 bases not matched to a gene. The CDR3 has 18 amino acids. The CDR3 nucleotides are TGTGCCAGTAGTATCATGGCTAGCGGGGGGAGCTCCTACAATGAGCAGTTCTTC. Amino acid sequence: CASSIMASGGSSYNEQFF.

This CDR3 reads CASSESIIDRSSSGNTIYF. The CDR3 DNA follows: TGCGCCAGCAGTGAGTCGATAATCGACAGGTCGAGCTCTGGAAACACCATATATTTT. This chain connects TRBV10-1 to TRBJ1-3, with D maybe TRBD1 (6 bases). This CDR3 is built from 19 residues. V shed 0 bases and J shed 0 bases, with 18 bases lying between them. Per germline, CDR1 WNHNN and CDR2 SYGVQD (reference sequence).

The V and J genes are TRBV6-1 and TRBJ2-7; no clear D. This CDR3 spans 12 amino acids. Trimming cost V 2 bases and J 4 bases, with 6 bases left between them. Germline loops: CDR1 MNHNS, CDR2 SASEGT. The chain's CDR3 is CASSEHTYEQYV. The CDR3 DNA follows: TGTGCCAGCAGTGAACACACGTACGAGCAGTACGTC.

J is TRBJ1-6 and V is TRBV6-5; 8 bases line up with TRBD1. The CDR3 sequence is 15 residues long. Trimming cost V 6 bases and J 9 bases; bases outside gene matches: 10. The germline V gene encodes CDR1 MNHEY and CDR2 SVGAGI. CDR3 nucleotide sequence: TGTGCCAGCAGCGATGGACAGGGATTAAGTTCACCCCTCCACTTT. This encodes CASSDGQGLSSPLHF.

The chain is built from TRBV11-2 and TRBJ1-1; tentatively, D is TRBD1 (6 bases). Germline V gene lookup returns CDR1 SGHAT and CDR2 FQNNGV. The length of the CDR3 is 15 residues. V lost 1 base, J lost 0 bases, and 9 bases lay in between. The CDR3 loop is CASSLGQAMNTEAFF. CDR3 nucleotide sequence: TGTGCCAGCAGCTTAGGACAGGCTATGAACACTGAAGCTTTCTTT.

The V call is TRBV19, the J call TRBJ1-3; D might be TRBD1 (6 bases). V was trimmed by 11 bases and J by 4 bases, leaving 18 bases between them. This CDR3 is 14 amino acids long. Germline V CDR1 and CDR2: LNHDA, SQIVND (reference sequence). CDR3 amino acids: CAGNPGTHGNTIYF. In nucleotides, the CDR3 is TGTGCCGGAAATCCCGGGACACACGGAAACACCATATATTTT.

V and J are TRBV10-3 and TRBJ1-1; D unclear. The length of the CDR3 is 13 residues. V dropped 6 bases and J dropped 0 bases, with 8 bases sitting between them. The germline CDR1 and CDR2 sequences are ENHRY and SYGVKD. The CDR3 region has the DNA TGTGCCATCAGGCAGGCCGTGAACACTGAAGCTTTCTTT. This translates into CAIRQAVNTEAFF.

This chain links TRBV7-8 with TRBJ2-1, with D possibly being TRBD2 (7 bases). V shed 5 bases and J shed 2 bases, with 13 bases lying between them. From germline, CDR1 is SGHVS and CDR2 FQNEAQ. The CDR3 spans 15 residues. CDR3 DNA sequence: TGTGCCAGCAGCCGGGGGGCGGTAGCCTACAATGAGCAGTTCTTC. Protein product: CASSRGAVAYNEQFF.

The chain employs TRBV5-1 and TRBJ1-1, with D possibly being TRBD1 (5 bases). Per the germline V gene, CDR1 is SGHRS and CDR2 is YFSETQ. Trimming pared 6 bases from V and 2 bases from J, leaving 14 bases between. There are 14 residues in the CDR3. The CDR3 region is CASNGGSGNTEAFF. CDR3 DNA sequence: TGCGCCAGCAACGGGGGTTCAGGAAACACTGAAGCTTTCTTT. The whole variable domain, filled in from reference TRBV5-1 and TRBJ1-1, reads KAGVTQTPRYLIKTRGQQVTLSCSPISGHRSVSWYQQTPGQGLQFLFEYFSETQRNKGNFPGRFSGRQFSNSRSEMNVSTLELGDSALYLCASNGGSGNTEAFFGQGTRLTVV.

This chain joins TRBV5-1 and TRBJ1-1; D gene ambiguous. The germline V gene encodes CDR1 SGHRS and CDR2 YFSETQ. The CDR3 is made up of 15 amino acids. Trimming cost V 0 bases and J 5 bases, with 14 bases left between them. The CDR3 is CASSLAGISGTEAFF. DNA of the CDR3: TGCGCCAGCAGCTTGGCGGGAATCTCCGGGACTGAAGCTTTCTTT.

The chain is built from TRBV5-4 and TRBJ2-1, with TRBD2 identical over 8 bases. The germline gives CDR1 SGHNT, CDR2 YYREEE (reference sequence). CDR3 length: 16 amino acids. The J segment lost 1 base and the V segment lost 4 bases, leaving 7 bases of the junction unmatched. The CDR3 DNA reads TGTGCCAGCAGCACCGCCGGGGGGGGGTCCTACAATGAGCAGTTCTTC. Protein: CASSTAGGGSYNEQFF.

This clone was seen a single time. The chain combines TRBV7-2 with TRBJ1-3; TRBD1 is a possible D gene (5 bases). Between the trimmed V and J ends, which lost 2 bases and 7 bases, there was a span of 12 bases. Per the germline V gene, CDR1 is SGHTA and CDR2 is FQGNSA. The CDR3 totals 14 residues. CDR3 in DNA: TGTGCCAGCAGCTTAAGGACAATAATTAACACCATATATTTT. Translation gives CASSLRTIINTIYF. Complete variable domain (other parts from reference TRBV7-2 and TRBJ1-3): GAGVSQSPSNKVTEKGKDVELRCDPISGHTALYWYRQSLGQGLEFLIYFQGNSAPDKSGLPSDRFSAERTGGSVSTLTIQRTQQEDSAVYLCASSLRTIINTIYFGEGSWLTVV.

J is TRBJ2-7 and V is TRBV7-9, with 7 bases matching TRBD1. Trimming took 2 bases from V and 5 from J; bases not matched to a gene: 0. Germline-derived CDR1 and CDR2 are SEHNR and FQNEAQ (reference sequence). The CDR3 totals 12 residues. The CDR3 bases are TGTGCCAGCAGCTTAACAGGGGACGAGCAGTACTTC. The encoded protein is CASSLTGDEQYF.

The table lists this clone with a count of one. The V call is TRBV30, the J call TRBJ2-7; perhaps TRBD2 as D (5 bases). The germline V gene encodes CDR1 GTSNPN and CDR2 SVGIG (reference sequence). The ends were cut back, 5 bases at V and 3 bases at J, with 8 bases in the middle. This CDR3 comprises 11 residues. The CDR3 region has the DNA TGTGCCTGGGGACGGGACTACGAGCAGTACTTC. Amino acid sequence: CAWGRDYEQYF. Drawing the rest from reference TRBV30 and TRBJ2-7, the complete variable domain is SQTIHQWPATLVQPVGSPLSLECTVEGTSNPNLYWYRQAAGRGLQLLFYSVGIGQISSEVPQNLSASRPQDRQFILSSKKLLLSDSGFYLCAWGRDYEQYFGPGTRLTVT.

The chain joins TRBV12-1 to TRBJ1-4; the D segment call TRBD1 is taken from the table without a DNA check. TRBV12-1 is classified as a pseudogene. The CDR3 runs 18 residues. The CDR3 sequence: CASSCGQDEGGTNEKLFF. The CDR3 DNA reads as TGTGCCAGCAGCTGCGGACAGGACGAGGGAGGCACAAATGAAAAACTGTTTTTT.

The chain is built from TRBV7-2 and TRBJ2-1, with D perhaps matching TRBD1 (7 bases). The CDR3 totals 14 residues. V was trimmed by 7 bases and J by 8 bases, leaving 18 bases between them. CDR1 is SGHTA, CDR2 FQGNSA, per germline. This CDR3 reads CASNRGAGGYEQFF. The CDR3 DNA follows: TGTGCCAGCAACCGCGGGGCAGGGGGGTATGAGCAGTTCTTC.

The chain has TRBV2 and TRBJ2-7, with D perhaps matching TRBD2 (6 bases). Trimming cost V 4 bases and J 4 bases, with 14 bases left between them. The CDR3 contains 14 residues. CDR1 and CDR2 from the germline V gene are SNHLY and FYNNEI. For the CDR3, the DNA is TGTGCCAGCAGTGTTGACCTGGGACTTTACGAGCAGTACTTC. Translated: CASSVDLGLYEQYF.

This chain links TRBV4-3 with TRBJ2-3, with TRBD1 matching 9 bases. After removal of 3 bases from V and 3 bases from J, the junction contained 10 bases not matched to a gene. The CDR3 is 17 residues long. Germline CDR1 and CDR2: LGHNA and YSLEER. This chain's CDR3 is CASSHRQGGGWTDTQYF. The CDR3 coding sequence is TGCGCCAGCAGCCACCGACAGGGGGGAGGTTGGACAGATACGCAGTATTTT.